The source of this T cell receptor (beta chain) is a study of blood T cell repertoires in COVID-19 (dated by TCRdb to 2019 to 2021). Concerning the study at large: The collaborator samples originated in the United States, Italy and Spain and spanned the acute and convalescent phases of COVID-19. The material from the prospective study consisted of cDNA or gDNA derived from T cells, B-cell-depleted T cells, or PBMCs. Samples were obtained from the ongoing ImmuneRACE study (first 160 participants) and from 1,254 subjects provided by 6 global collaborators. Where available, HLA class I and class II types were obtained from metadata supplied by the sample provider rather than from assay-based typing. The repertoires were released in a freely available public database meant as a resource for research on the immune response to SARS-CoV-2. Nearly every sample came with metadata listing a de-identified subject ID, COVID-19 status, age in years and sex. Deeply sampled blood TCRbeta repertoires from subjects exposed to, actively infected with, or recovered from COVID-19 were included in the dataset.

Worth noting for this clone: It has no known antigen specificity. It has no much larger one-base neighbor in the sample; base qualities were not kept.

Including the terminal cysteine and phenylalanine, the CDR3 comprises 14 residues. Only the CDR3 DNA is retained, 42 bases long and in frame from the first base. V is pared back by 0 bases and J by 1 base, with 6 bases lying between the germline termini. CDR1 and CDR2 were assigned from the germline V gene as MGHRA and YSYEKL. TCRbeta CDR3 regions were amplified from genomic DNA using the immunoSEQ Assay, a bias-controlled multiplex PCR. The paper's processing steps were these. Nucleated cell counts per sample were estimated from amplification of reference gene primers within the assay. Sequence reads were collapsed and filtered to measure the absolute abundance of every unique TCRbeta CDR3 rearrangement. For each sample, productive Simpson clonality was calculated as the square root of Simpson's diversity index across productive rearrangements. The source is immuneACCESS, and TCRdb retained only in-frame sequences with V and J called. Part of the clones is not carried over; for the studies checked, unresolved V genes explain less than half of this, and the remainder is unexplained. That table gives V, J and clone size, and the DNA gave D and trimming. Present in this sample are fewer than 300,000 clones, approximately 81% of which were seen just once. The ten largest clones add up to about 3.4% of the sample.

Collaborating institutions collected whole blood in K2EDTA tubes following their own protocols. For TCRbeta analysis, collaborators shipped samples in one of three forms: frozen whole blood, isolated PBMCs, or DNA extracted from either of those sample types. Here is what the overall study found, with its caveats: Clinical and demographic metadata were provided uncurated, with the amount varying by source and participant.

The sequencing input was peripheral blood. The TCR originated in a woman aged 18-29 years with acute or convalescent COVID-19. The V and J genes are TRBV4-1 and TRBJ1-1; too little of a D gene remains to name it. The encoded CDR3 is CASSQEFQNTEAFF. The bases are TGCGCCAGCAGCCAAGAATTTCAGAACACTGAAGCTTTCTTT.